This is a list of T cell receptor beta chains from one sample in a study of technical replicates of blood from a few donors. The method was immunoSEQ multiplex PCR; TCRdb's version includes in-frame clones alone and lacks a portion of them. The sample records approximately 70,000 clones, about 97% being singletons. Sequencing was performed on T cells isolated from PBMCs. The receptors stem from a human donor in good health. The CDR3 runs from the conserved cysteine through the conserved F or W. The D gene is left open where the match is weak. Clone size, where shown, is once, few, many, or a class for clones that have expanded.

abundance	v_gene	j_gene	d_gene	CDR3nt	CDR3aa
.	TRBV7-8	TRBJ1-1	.	TGTGCCAGCAGCTTAGACCTGGAGCGAATCTCCACTGAAGCTTTCTTT	CASSLDLERISTEAFF
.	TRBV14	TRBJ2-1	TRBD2	TGTGCCAGCAGCCAACTAGCGGGAGTAACAGATGAGCAGTTCTTC	CASSQLAGVTDEQFF
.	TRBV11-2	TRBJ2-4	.	TGTGCCAGCACAGGGGTTGACAAAAACATTCAGTACTTC	CASTGVDKNIQYF
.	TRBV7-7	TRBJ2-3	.	TGTGCTAGCAGCTTAAGGGGGGGTAGCGCAGATACGCAGTATTTT	CASSLRGGSADTQYF
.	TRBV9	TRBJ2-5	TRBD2	TGTGCCAGCAGCGTAGACGGGAGGTTGATAGAGACCCAGTACTTC	CASSVDGRLIETQYF
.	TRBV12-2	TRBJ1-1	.	TGTGCAAGTCGCCCCGACAGCTCTGAAGCTTTCTTT	CASRPDSSEAFF
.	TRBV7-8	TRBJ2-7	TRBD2	TGTGCCAGCAGCCCCCCTAGCGGGAGTGGCCACGAGCAGTACTTC	CASSPPSGSGHEQYF
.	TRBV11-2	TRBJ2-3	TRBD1	TGTGCCAGCAGCTTAGGGACAGGGTGGGATACGCAGTATTTT	CASSLGTGWDTQYF
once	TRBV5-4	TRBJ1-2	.	TGTGCCAGCAGCGGGGGGAACTATGGCTACACCTTC	CASSGGNYGYTF
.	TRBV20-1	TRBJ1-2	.	TGCAGTGCTAGGGCAGGGGCCGGCTACACCTTC	CSARAGAGYTF
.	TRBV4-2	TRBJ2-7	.	TGTGCCAGCAGCCAAGGCTCGGGCGGGAACTACGAGCAGTACTTC	CASSQGSGGNYEQYF
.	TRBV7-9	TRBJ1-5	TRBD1	TGTGCCAGCAGGGGACAGAGGCATCAGCCCCAGCATTTT	CASRGQRHQPQHF
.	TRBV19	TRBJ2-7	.	TGTGCCAGCAAGCGAAATGACAGGTTATACTACGAGCAGTACTTC	CASKRNDRLYYEQYF
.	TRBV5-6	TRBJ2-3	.	TGTGCCAGCAGCTTCATCATCGCAGGTGAAACAGATACGCAGTATTTT	CASSFIIAGETDTQYF
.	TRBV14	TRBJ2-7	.	TGTGCCAGCAGCCAAGCAGGGGCTATCTCCTACGAGCAGTACTTC	CASSQAGAISYEQYF
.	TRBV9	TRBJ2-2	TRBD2	TGTGCCAGCAGCGTACTAGCGGGACCCGGGGAGCTGTTTTTT	CASSVLAGPGELFF
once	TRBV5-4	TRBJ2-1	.	TGTGCCAGCAGCTCAATCTACAATGAGCAGTTCTTC	CASSSIYNEQFF
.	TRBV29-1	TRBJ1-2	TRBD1	TGCAGCGTTGCTGAGACAGGGGAGTGGGGCTATGGCTACACCTTC	CSVAETGEWGYGYTF
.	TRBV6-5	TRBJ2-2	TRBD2	TGTGCCAGCAGTTACTTTACGCGGACTAGGTCCGGGGAGCTGTTTTTT	CASSYFTRTRSGELFF
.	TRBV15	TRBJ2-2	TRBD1	TGTGCCACCAGCAGAGTCAGGGGGCATATCGGGGAGCTGTTTTTT	CATSRVRGHIGELFF
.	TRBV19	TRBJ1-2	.	TGTGCCAGTAGTCCAAGATCAGGGCTTGGCTACACCTTC	CASSPRSGLGYTF
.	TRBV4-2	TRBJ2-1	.	TGTGCCAGCAGCCAAGATCGTAAAACTACCAATGAGCAGTTCTTC	CASSQDRKTTNEQFF
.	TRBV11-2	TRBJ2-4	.	TGTGCCAGCAGCCACTTCCGTAATAGAACCAAAAACATTCAGTACTTC	CASSHFRNRTKNIQYF
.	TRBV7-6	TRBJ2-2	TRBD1	TGTGCCAGCAGCCCACAGGGGTATGGCACCGGGGAGCTGTTTTTT	CASSPQGYGTGELFF
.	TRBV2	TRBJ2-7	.	TGTGCCAGCAGTGAAGTCACCGGGAGAGAACCTTTCGAGCAGTACTTC	CASSEVTGREPFEQYF
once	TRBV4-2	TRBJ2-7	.	TGTGCCAGCAGCCAAGATAGTTATTACGAGCAGTACTTC	CASSQDSYYEQYF
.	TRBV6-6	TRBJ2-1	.	TGTGCCAGCAGTTACAGCAATCCCCCTTACAATGAGCAGTTCTTC	CASSYSNPPYNEQFF
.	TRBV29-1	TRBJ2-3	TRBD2	TGCAGCCTAACCACTAGCGGTAGCACAGATACGCAGTATTTT	CSLTTSGSTDTQYF
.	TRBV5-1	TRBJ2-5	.	TGCGCCAGCCGCCCCCCAGGGTTAGGGGAGACCCAGTACTTC	CASRPPGLGETQYF
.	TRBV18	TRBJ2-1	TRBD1	TGTGCCAGCTCACTGGGACAGGGGAGATACAATGAGCAGTTCTTC	CASSLGQGRYNEQFF
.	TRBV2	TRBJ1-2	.	TGTGCCAGCAGTGAAGGGGGACGTACTTTCAGGGGCTATGGCTACACCTTC	CASSEGGRTFRGYGYTF
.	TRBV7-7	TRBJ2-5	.	TGTGCCAGCAGCTTACTTTTCGGGGAAGAGACCCAGTACTTC	CASSLLFGEETQYF
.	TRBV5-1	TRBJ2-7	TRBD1	TGCGCCAGCAGCTGGAAAAGATTCACGGGACAGGGGGACGAGCAGTACTTC	CASSWKRFTGQGDEQYF
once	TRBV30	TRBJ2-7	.	TGTGCCTGGAGGGATCCAGGGACCTACGAGCAGTACTTC	CAWRDPGTYEQYF
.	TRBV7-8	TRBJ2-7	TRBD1	TGTGCCAGCAGCTTTGGGACAGGGGCCTCCTACGAGCAGTACTTC	CASSFGTGASYEQYF
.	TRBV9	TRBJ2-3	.	TGTGCCAGCAGCGTTGTAGAACTTAGCACAGATACGCAGTATTTT	CASSVVELSTDTQYF
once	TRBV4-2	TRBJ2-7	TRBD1	TGTGCCAGCGGGGACAGGGCCTACGAGCAGTACTTC	CASGDRAYEQYF
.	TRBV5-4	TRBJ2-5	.	TGTGCCAGCAGCTTGGCCGTGAGGGGGTATCAAGAGACCCAGTACTTC	CASSLAVRGYQETQYF
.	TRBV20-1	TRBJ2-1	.	TGCAGTGCGGGAGGTCGTAATGAGCAGTTCTTC	CSAGGRNEQFF